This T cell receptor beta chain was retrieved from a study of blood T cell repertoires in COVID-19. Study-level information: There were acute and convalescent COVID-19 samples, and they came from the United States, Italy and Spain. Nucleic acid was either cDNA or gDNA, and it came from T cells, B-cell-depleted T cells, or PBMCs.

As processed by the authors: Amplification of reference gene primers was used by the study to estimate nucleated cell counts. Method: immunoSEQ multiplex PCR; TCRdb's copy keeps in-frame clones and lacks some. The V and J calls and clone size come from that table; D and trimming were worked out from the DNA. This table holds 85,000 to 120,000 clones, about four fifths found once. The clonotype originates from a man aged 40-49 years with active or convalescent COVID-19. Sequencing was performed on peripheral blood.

CDR3 sequence reads: CAWSVKQGSNQPQHF. The CDR3 DNA is TGTGCCTGGAGTGTCAAACAGGGTAGCAATCAGCCCCAGCATTTT. The V and J genes are TRBV30 and TRBJ1-5, with D perhaps TRBD1 (6 bases). The germline CDR1 and CDR2 sequences are GTSNPN and SVGIG (reference sequence). This CDR3 has 15 residues. With 0 bases removed from V and 0 bases from J, the gap between germline ends came to 9 bases.